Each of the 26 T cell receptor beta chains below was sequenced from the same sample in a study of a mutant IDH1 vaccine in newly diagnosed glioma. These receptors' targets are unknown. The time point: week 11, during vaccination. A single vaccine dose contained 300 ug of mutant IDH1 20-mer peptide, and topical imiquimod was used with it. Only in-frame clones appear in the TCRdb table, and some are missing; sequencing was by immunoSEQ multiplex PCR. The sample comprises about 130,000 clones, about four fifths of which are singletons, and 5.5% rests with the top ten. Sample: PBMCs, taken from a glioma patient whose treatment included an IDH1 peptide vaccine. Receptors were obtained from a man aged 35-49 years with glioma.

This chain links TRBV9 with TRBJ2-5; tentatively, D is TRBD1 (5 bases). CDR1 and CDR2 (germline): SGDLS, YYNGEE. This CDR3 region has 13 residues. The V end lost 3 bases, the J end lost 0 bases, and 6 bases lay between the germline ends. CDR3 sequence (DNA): TGTGCCAGCAGCGGGGGCAACCAAGAGACCCAGTACTTC. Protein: CASSGGNQETQYF.

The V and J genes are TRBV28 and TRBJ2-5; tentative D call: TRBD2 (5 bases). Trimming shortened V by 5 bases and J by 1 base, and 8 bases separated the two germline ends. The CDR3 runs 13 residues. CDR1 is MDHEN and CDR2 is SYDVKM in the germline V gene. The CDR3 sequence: CASSDRGQETQYF. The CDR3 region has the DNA TGTGCCAGCAGTGACCGGGGCCAAGAGACCCAGTACTTC.

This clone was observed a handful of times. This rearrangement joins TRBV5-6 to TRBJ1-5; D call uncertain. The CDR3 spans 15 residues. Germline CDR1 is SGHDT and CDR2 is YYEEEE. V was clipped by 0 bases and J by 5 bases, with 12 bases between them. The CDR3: CASSLDRGVDQPQHF. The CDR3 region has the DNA TGTGCCAGCAGCTTGGACCGGGGAGTCGATCAGCCCCAGCATTTT.

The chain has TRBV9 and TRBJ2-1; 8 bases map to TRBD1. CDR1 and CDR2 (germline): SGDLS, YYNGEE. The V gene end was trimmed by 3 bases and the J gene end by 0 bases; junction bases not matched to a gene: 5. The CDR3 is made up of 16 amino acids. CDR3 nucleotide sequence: TGTGCCAGCAGCGCCAGGACAGGGTCCTCCTACAATGAGCAGTTCTTC. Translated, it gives CASSARTGSSYNEQFF.

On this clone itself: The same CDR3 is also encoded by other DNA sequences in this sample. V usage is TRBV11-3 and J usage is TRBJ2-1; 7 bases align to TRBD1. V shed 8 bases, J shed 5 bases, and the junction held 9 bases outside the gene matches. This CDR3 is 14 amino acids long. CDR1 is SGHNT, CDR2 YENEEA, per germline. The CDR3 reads CASSLGTADNEQFF. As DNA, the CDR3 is TGTGCCAGCTCCTTAGGGACAGCTGACAATGAGCAGTTCTTC.

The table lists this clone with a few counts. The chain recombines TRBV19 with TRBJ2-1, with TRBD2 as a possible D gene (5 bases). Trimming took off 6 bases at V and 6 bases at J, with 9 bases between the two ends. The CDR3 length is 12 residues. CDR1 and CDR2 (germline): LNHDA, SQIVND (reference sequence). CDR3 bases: TGTGCCAGTAGCCCGGGGTTCAATGAGCAGTTCTTC. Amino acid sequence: CASSPGFNEQFF.

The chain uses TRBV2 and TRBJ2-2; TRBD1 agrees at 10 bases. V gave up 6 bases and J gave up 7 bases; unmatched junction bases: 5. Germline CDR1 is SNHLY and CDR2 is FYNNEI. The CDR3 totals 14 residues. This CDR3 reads CASRGQGRGGELFF. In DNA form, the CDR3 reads TGTGCCAGCAGGGGACAGGGGAGGGGCGGGGAGCTGTTTTTT.

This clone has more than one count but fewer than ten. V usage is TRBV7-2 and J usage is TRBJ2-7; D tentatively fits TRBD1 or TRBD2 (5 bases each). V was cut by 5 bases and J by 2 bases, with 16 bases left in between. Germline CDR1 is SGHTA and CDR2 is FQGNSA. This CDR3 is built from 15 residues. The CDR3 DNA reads TGTGCCAGCAGCCCCTCAGGGACCGAAACCTACGAGCAGTACTTC. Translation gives CASSPSGTETYEQYF.

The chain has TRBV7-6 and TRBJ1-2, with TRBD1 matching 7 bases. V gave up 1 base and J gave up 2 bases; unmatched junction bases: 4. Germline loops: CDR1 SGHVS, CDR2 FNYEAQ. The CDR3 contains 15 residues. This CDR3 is CASSLEGRGNYGYTF. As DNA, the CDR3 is TGTGCCAGCAGCTTAGAAGGCAGGGGGAACTATGGCTACACCTTC.

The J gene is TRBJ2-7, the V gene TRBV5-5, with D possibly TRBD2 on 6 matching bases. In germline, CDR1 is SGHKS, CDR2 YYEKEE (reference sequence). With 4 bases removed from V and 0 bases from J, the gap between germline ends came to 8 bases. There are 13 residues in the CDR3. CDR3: CASSRDFSYEQYF. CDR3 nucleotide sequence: TGTGCCAGCAGCCGGGACTTCTCCTACGAGCAGTACTTC.

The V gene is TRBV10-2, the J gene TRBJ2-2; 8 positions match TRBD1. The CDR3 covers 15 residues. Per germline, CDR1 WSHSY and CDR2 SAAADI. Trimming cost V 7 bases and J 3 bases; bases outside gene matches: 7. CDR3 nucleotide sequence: TGCGCCAGCAACCGGGACAGGACCTACACCGGGGAGCTGTTTTTT. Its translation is CASNRDRTYTGELFF.

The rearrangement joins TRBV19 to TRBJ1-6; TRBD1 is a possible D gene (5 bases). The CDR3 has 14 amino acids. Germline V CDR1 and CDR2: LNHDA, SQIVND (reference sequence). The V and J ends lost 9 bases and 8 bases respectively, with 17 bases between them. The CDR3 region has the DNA TGTGCCAGCCGGACGACCGCGGGGGATTCACCCCTCCACTTT. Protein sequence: CASRTTAGDSPLHF.

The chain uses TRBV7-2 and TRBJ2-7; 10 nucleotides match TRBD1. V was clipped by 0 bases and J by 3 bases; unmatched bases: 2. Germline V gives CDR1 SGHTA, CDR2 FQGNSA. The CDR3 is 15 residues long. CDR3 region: CASSLAGTGDYEQYF. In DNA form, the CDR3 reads TGTGCCAGCAGCTTAGCAGGGACAGGGGACTACGAGCAGTACTTC.

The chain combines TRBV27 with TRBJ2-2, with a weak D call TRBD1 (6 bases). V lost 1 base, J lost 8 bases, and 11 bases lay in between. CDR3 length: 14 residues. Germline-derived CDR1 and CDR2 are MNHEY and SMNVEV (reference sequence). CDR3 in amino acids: CASSLFRGGGELFF. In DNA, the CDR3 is TGTGCCAGCAGTTTATTCAGGGGTGGTGGGGAGCTGTTTTTT.

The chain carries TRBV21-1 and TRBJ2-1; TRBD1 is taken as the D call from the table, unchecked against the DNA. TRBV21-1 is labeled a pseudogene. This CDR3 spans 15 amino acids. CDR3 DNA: TGTGCCAGCAGCAAAAGGGACAGGGAGGGAGATGAGCAGTTCTTC. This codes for CASSKRDREGDEQFF.

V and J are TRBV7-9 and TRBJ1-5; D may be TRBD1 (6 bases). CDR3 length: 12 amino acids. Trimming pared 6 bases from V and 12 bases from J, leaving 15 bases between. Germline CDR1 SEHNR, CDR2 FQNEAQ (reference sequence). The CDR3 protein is CASSRNRDLQHF. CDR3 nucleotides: TGTGCCAGCAGTCGGAACAGGGATCTCCAGCATTTT.

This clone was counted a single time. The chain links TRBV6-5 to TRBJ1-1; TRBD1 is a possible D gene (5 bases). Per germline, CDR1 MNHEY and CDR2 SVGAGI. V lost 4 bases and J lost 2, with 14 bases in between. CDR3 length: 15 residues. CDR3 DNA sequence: TGTGCCAGCAGTTCCCCGTGGAGGGGAAACACTGAAGCTTTCTTT. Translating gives CASSSPWRGNTEAFF.

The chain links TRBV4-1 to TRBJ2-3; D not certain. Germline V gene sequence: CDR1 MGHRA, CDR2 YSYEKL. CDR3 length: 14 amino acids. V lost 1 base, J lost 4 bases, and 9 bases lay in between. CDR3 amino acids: CASSQVISSDTQYF. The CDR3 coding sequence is TGCGCCAGCAGCCAAGTAATATCCTCAGATACGCAGTATTTT.

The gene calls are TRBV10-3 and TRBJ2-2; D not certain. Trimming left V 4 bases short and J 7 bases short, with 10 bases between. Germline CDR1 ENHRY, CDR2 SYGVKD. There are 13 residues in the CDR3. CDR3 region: CAISGPRFGELFF. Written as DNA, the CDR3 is TGTGCCATCAGTGGCCCTAGGTTCGGGGAGCTGTTTTTT.

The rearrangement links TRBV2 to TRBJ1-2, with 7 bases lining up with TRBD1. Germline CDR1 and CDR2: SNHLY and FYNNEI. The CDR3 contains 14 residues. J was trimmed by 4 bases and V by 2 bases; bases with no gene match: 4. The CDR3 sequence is CASSEQGVTYGYTF. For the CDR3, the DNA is TGTGCCAGCAGTGAACAGGGGGTAACCTATGGCTACACCTTC.

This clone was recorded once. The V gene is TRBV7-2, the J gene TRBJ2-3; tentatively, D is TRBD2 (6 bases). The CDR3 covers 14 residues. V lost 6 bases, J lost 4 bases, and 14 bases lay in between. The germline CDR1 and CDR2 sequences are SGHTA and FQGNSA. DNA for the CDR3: TGTGCCAGCAGACCGGGACTGGCACCAGATACGCAGTATTTT. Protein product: CASRPGLAPDTQYF.

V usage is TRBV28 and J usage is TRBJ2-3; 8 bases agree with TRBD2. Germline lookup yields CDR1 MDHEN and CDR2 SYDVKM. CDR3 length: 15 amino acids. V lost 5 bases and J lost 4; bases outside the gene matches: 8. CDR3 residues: CASSLAGTSSDTQYF. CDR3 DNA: TGTGCCAGCAGTCTAGCGGGTACTAGCTCAGATACGCAGTATTTT.

CDR3 sequence reads: CASSQDSGRGINQPQHF. The CDR3 coding sequence is TGCGCCAGCAGCCAAGATTCGGGCAGGGGAATTAATCAGCCCCAGCATTTT. The chain is built from TRBV4-3 and TRBJ1-5, with a weak D call TRBD1 (6 bases). The CDR3 runs 17 residues. V gave up 0 bases and J gave up 4 bases, with 16 bases separating them. Germline V lookup: CDR1 LGHNA, CDR2 YSLEER.

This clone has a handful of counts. The CDR3 sequence: CASSAHRGSWNTEAFF. The CDR3, as DNA: TGTGCCAGCAGCGCCCACAGGGGGAGTTGGAACACTGAAGCTTTCTTT. The chain combines TRBV13 with TRBJ1-1; 8 positions agree with TRBD1. Germline CDR1 is PRHDT and CDR2 is FYEKMQ (reference sequence). The CDR3 sequence is 16 residues long. After removal of 5 bases from V and 1 base from J, the junction contained 9 bases not matched to a gene.

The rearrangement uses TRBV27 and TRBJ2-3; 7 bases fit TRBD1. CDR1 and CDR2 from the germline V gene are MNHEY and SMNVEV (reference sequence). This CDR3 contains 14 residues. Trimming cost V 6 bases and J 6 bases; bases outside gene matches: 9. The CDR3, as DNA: TGTGCCAGCAGATATTTCGACAGGGAGGATACGCAGTATTTT. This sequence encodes CASRYFDREDTQYF.

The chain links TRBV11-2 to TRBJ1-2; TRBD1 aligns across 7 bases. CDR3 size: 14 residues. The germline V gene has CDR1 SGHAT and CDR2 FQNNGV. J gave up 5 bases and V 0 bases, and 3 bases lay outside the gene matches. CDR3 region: CASSLDNRGYGYTF. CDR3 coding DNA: TGTGCCAGCAGCTTAGATAACAGGGGATATGGCTACACCTTC.